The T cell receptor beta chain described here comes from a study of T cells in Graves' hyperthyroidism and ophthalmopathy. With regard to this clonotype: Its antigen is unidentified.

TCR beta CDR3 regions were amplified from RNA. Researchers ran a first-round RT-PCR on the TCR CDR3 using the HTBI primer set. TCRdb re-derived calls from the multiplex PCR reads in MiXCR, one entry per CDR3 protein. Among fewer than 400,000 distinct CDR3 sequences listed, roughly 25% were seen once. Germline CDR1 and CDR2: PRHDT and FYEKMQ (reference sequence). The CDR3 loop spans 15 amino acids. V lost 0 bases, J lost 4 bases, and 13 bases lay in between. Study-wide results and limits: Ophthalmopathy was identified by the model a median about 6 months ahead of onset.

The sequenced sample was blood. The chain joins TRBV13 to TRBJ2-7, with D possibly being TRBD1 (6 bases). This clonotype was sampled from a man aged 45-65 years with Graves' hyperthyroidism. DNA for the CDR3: TGTGCCAGCAGCTTAGGCCCACAGGGATCTTACGAGCAGTACTTC. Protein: CASSLGPQGSYEQYF.